A selection of T cell receptor beta chains follows, all from one sample in a study of graft-versus-host responses after intestinal transplantation. Clones were sequenced by immunoSEQ multiplex PCR, and TCRdb holds only the in-frame ones, with some missing. This sample has approximately 77,000 clones, with approximately 92% found just once. Sample: PBMCs, taken 98 days after intestinal transplantation. The receptors come from a human patient who received an intestinal transplant, so some T cells may come from the graft donor. The CDR3 runs from the conserved cysteine through the conserved F or W. D genes are given only for firm matches. Only some rows state a clone size, as once, few, many or a class for expanded clones.

D gene	V gene	clone size	J gene	CDR3 protein	CDR3 DNA
-	TRBV9	-	TRBJ2-1	CASSVVEGLGEQFF	TGTGCCAGCAGCGTTGTTGAGGGGCTGGGTGAGCAGTTCTTC
-	TRBV6-5	-	TRBJ1-5	CASSYSYSNQPQHF	TGTGCCAGCAGTTACTCTTATAGCAATCAGCCCCAGCATTTT
TRBD1	TRBV7-9	-	TRBJ2-3	CASSLAGGGADTQYF	TGTGCCAGCAGCTTAGCAGGGGGCGGCGCAGATACGCAGTATTTT
-	TRBV5-1	-	TRBJ2-1	CASSLSGRSYNEQFF	TGCGCCAGCAGCTTGTCGGGGCGCTCCTACAATGAGCAGTTCTTC
TRBD2	TRBV5-1	few	TRBJ2-3	CASSKRGGGTDTQYF	TGCGCCAGCAGTAAACGGGGGGGCGGCACAGATACGCAGTATTTT
-	TRBV4-1	-	TRBJ2-3	CASSSPGRTSTDTQYF	TGCGCCAGCAGCTCGCCGGGACGTACGAGCACAGATACGCAGTATTTT
-	TRBV9	-	TRBJ2-1	CASSVGTYNEQFF	TGTGCCAGCAGCGTAGGGACCTACAATGAGCAGTTCTTC
TRBD2	TRBV6-6	-	TRBJ2-1	CASSYSGVPPYNEQFF	TGTGCCAGCAGTTACAGCGGGGTCCCGCCCTACAATGAGCAGTTCTTC
-	TRBV5-6	-	TRBJ1-5	CASSSAGPNSNQPQHF	TGTGCCAGCAGCTCAGCAGGGCCGAATAGCAATCAGCCCCAGCATTTT
-	TRBV5-1	-	TRBJ2-1	CASSSTGTPNNEQFF	TGCGCCAGCAGCTCCACCGGGACTCCAAACAATGAGCAGTTCTTC
-	TRBV21-1	-	TRBJ1-2	CASSKQLTGEDYGYTF	TGTGCCAGCAGCAAACAGCTGACAGGGGAGGATTATGGCTACACCTTC
-	TRBV27	-	TRBJ2-2	CASSPSPGELFF	TGTGCCAGCAGTCCAAGTCCCGGGGAGCTGTTTTTT
-	TRBV7-2	-	TRBJ2-7	CASSSTSSSSYEQYF	TGTGCCAGCAGCTCTACTAGCTCTTCCTCCTACGAGCAGTACTTC
-	TRBV19	-	TRBJ1-2	CASSIPGLPYYGYTF	TGTGCCAGTAGTATCCCCGGACTGCCTTACTATGGCTACACCTTC
-	TRBV5-1	-	TRBJ2-2	CASSLAGKSGELFF	TGCGCCAGCAGCTTGGCAGGGAAGTCCGGGGAGCTGTTTTTT
-	TRBV23-1	-	TRBJ1-5	CASSQSVPRCNQPQHF	TGCGCCAGCAGTCAATCAGTACCCCGGTGCAATCAGCCCCAGCATTTT
-	TRBV18	-	TRBJ1-1	CASSPFGLGSEAFF	TGTGCCAGCTCACCCTTCGGTCTGGGCAGTGAAGCTTTCTTT
TRBD2	TRBV5-6	few	TRBJ2-7	CASSAGTSDEQYF	TGTGCCAGCAGCGCCGGGACTAGCGACGAGCAGTACTTC
-	TRBV27	-	TRBJ1-2	CASSFRQDYGYTF	TGTGCCAGCAGTTTTCGACAGGACTATGGCTACACCTTC
TRBD2	TRBV4-1	-	TRBJ2-1	CASSGGRASDEQFF	TGCGCCAGCAGCGGCGGGAGGGCTTCGGATGAGCAGTTCTTC
-	TRBV2	-	TRBJ2-7	CASLGGYEQYF	TGTGCCAGTCTAGGGGGCTACGAGCAGTACTTC
-	TRBV27	-	TRBJ2-3	CASNFFGWDETTDTQYF	TGTGCCAGCAATTTTTTTGGATGGGACGAGACCACAGATACGCAGTATTTT
TRBD1	TRBV11-2	-	TRBJ1-1	CASSLGGQGGEAFF	TGTGCCAGCAGCTTAGGGGGACAGGGGGGTGAAGCTTTCTTT
-	TRBV4-1	-	TRBJ2-5	CASSQDMAVQETQYF	TGCGCCAGCAGCCAAGATATGGCAGTCCAAGAGACCCAGTACTTC
TRBD1	TRBV9	-	TRBJ2-1	CASMKGQGKHNEQFF	TGTGCCAGCATGAAGGGACAGGGGAAACACAATGAGCAGTTCTTC
-	TRBV7-2	-	TRBJ1-5	CASSFEGNQPQHF	TGTGCCAGCAGCTTCGAGGGTAATCAGCCCCAGCATTTT
TRBD1	TRBV4-1	-	TRBJ1-5	CASSRDRGNQPQHF	TGCGCCAGCAGCCGGGACAGGGGCAATCAGCCCCAGCATTTT
TRBD2	TRBV11-2	-	TRBJ2-1	CASSGGLAGGNSYNEQFF	TGTGCCAGCTCCGGAGGACTAGCGGGAGGAAATTCCTACAATGAGCAGTTCTTC
TRBD1	TRBV27	-	TRBJ1-5	CASSLSTGARQPQHF	TGTGCCAGCAGTTTATCGACAGGGGCCCGTCAGCCCCAGCATTTT
TRBD1	TRBV19	-	TRBJ1-4	CASSIARTGDKLFF	TGTGCCAGTAGTATAGCGAGGACAGGGGATAAACTGTTTTTT
TRBD1	TRBV6-5	-	TRBJ2-7	CASSYASGQGLYEQYF	TGTGCCAGCAGTTACGCGTCGGGACAGGGCCTATACGAGCAGTACTTC
TRBD1	TRBV14	-	TRBJ1-5	CASSQEGRGGYQPQHF	TGTGCCAGCAGCCAAGAAGGCAGGGGGGGATATCAGCCCCAGCATTTT
TRBD1	TRBV5-4	-	TRBJ2-3	CASSLVGTGRGDTQYF	TGTGCCAGCAGCTTGGTGGGGACAGGGAGGGGGGATACGCAGTATTTT
-	TRBV5-1	-	TRBJ2-7	CASSLGGGYEQYF	TGCGCCAGCAGCTTGGGGGGTGGTTACGAGCAGTACTTC
TRBD1	TRBV4-1	-	TRBJ1-1	CASSRWDRGFNTEAFF	TGCGCCAGCAGCCGCTGGGACAGGGGGTTTAACACTGAAGCTTTCTTT
TRBD1	TRBV18	once	TRBJ1-1	CASSPGTGIGTEAFF	TGTGCCAGCTCACCGGGGACAGGGATTGGCACTGAAGCTTTCTTT
TRBD2	TRBV2	once	TRBJ2-3	CASRRSGRVADTQYF	TGTGCCAGCAGGAGAAGCGGGAGAGTTGCAGATACGCAGTATTTT
TRBD2	TRBV5-4	-	TRBJ2-7	CASMLAGSYEQYF	TGTGCCAGCATGCTAGCGGGAAGCTACGAGCAGTACTTC
-	TRBV5-1	-	TRBJ2-3	CASSLGMGADTQYF	TGCGCCAGCAGCCTGGGCATGGGGGCAGATACGCAGTATTTT
TRBD1	TRBV12-5	-	TRBJ2-1	CASGLDRVPLSYNEQFF	TGTGCTAGTGGGCTGGACAGGGTCCCTCTATCCTACAATGAGCAGTTCTTC
-	TRBV9	-	TRBJ1-2	CASSVAGPGDGYTF	TGTGCCAGCAGCGTAGCTGGGCCAGGGGACGGCTACACCTTC
-	TRBV6-6	few	TRBJ1-2	CASSTKGAYGYTF	TGTGCCAGCAGTACGAAGGGAGCGTATGGCTACACCTTC
-	TRBV6-6	-	TRBJ2-7	CASSYSILTYEQYF	TGTGCCAGCAGTTACTCGATCCTTACCTACGAGCAGTACTTC
-	TRBV7-6	once	TRBJ2-5	CASSLRWAGFKETQYF	TGTGCCAGCAGCTTAAGGTGGGCAGGGTTCAAAGAGACCCAGTACTTC
-	TRBV5-6	-	TRBJ2-5	CASSLVSRHDF	TGTGCCAGCAGCTTGGTTTCCAGGCACGACTTC
TRBD2	TRBV19	once	TRBJ2-2	CASSISGRNGELFF	TGTGCCAGTAGTATTAGCGGGAGAAACGGGGAGCTGTTTTTT
TRBD1	TRBV7-2	-	TRBJ1-2	CASSFQGAYGYTF	TGTGCCAGCAGCTTCCAGGGGGCCTATGGCTACACCTTC